The TCR beta chain described here comes from a study of T cell repertoires in ileal Crohn's disease. Study at large: About half received postoperative treatment, some 10 with thiopurines and about 20 anti-TNF. Points from the study as a whole: Active smokers at surgery had more clonal expansions than non-smokers. Mucosal expansions were suggested to be mainly CD8 T cells.

The ends were cut back, 8 bases at V and 0 bases at J, with 12 bases in the middle. Per germline, CDR1 SQVTM and CDR2 ANQGSEA. CDR3 length equals 13 residues. TCRB immunosequencing input was five hundred nanograms of biopsy DNA per sample. Produced via immunoSEQ multiplex PCR; TCRdb's table is partial and in-frame only. There are about 7,000 clones in the sample; roughly 74% occur only once, and 15% to 20% lies in the top ten. This clone was detected a few times. Its target is unknown. Sample: ileal tissue. This receptor was taken from an adult with Crohn's disease. The V and J genes are TRBV29-1 and TRBJ2-3; TRBD2 might be the D (5 bases). This CDR3 reads CSSGKTSTDTQYF. CDR3 DNA sequence: TGCAGCTCGGGGAAAACTAGCACAGATACGCAGTATTTT.